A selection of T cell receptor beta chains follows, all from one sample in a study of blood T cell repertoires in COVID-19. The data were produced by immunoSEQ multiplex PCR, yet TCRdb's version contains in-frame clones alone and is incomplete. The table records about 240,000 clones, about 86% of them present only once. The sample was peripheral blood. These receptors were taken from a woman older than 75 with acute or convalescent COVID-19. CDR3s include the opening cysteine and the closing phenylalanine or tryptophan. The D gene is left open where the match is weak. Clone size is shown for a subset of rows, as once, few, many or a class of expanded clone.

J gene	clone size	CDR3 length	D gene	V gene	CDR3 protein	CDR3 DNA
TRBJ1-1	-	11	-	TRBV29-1	CSVVRGSEAFF	TGCAGCGTTGTACGGGGGTCTGAAGCTTTCTTT
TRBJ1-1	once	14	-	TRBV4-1	CASSQDRLNTEAFF	TGCGCCAGCAGCCAAGACAGGCTAAACACTGAAGCTTTCTTT
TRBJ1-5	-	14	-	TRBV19	CASSISVSNQPQHF	TGTGCCAGTAGTATATCTGTGAGCAATCAGCCCCAGCATTTT
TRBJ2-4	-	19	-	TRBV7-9	CASSLVAGALDGAKNIQYF	TGTGCCAGCAGCTTAGTTGCAGGGGCTCTGGATGGGGCCAAAAACATTCAGTACTTC
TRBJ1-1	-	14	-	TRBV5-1	CASSILGGNTEAFF	TGCGCCAGCAGCATCCTAGGAGGGAACACTGAAGCTTTCTTT
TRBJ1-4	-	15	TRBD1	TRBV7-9	CASSQGDRGDEKLFF	TGTGCCAGCAGCCAGGGGGACAGGGGAGACGAAAAACTGTTTTTT
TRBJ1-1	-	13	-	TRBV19	CASSKAAWAEAFF	TGTGCCAGTAGTAAGGCAGCGTGGGCTGAAGCTTTCTTT
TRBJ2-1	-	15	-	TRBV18	CASSRQSIEYNEQFF	TGTGCCAGCTCACGACAGTCCATAGAGTACAATGAGCAGTTCTTC
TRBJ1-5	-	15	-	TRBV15	CATSREAGSNQPQHF	TGTGCCACCAGCAGAGAAGCCGGTAGCAATCAGCCCCAGCATTTT
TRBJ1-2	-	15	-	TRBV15	CATSRDRTESGGYTF	TGTGCCACCAGCAGAGATCGGACAGAGTCCGGTGGCTACACCTTC
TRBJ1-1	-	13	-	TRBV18	CASSPRQDTEAFF	TGTGCCAGCTCACCTCGACAGGACACTGAAGCTTTCTTT
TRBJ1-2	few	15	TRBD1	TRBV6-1	CASSESWDSNYGYTF	TGTGCCAGCAGTGAAAGCTGGGACAGCAACTATGGCTACACCTTC
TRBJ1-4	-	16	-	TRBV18	CASSPNSGQLNEKLFF	TGTGCCAGCTCACCTAACTCTGGACAGCTTAATGAAAAACTGTTTTTT
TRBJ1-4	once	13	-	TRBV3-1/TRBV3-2	CASSQEASEKLFF	TGTGCCAGCAGCCAAGAGGCCAGTGAAAAACTGTTTTTT
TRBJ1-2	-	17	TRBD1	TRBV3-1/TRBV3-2	CASSQDGGQVIQNGYTF	TGTGCCAGCAGCCAAGATGGGGGACAGGTTATCCAGAATGGCTACACCTTC
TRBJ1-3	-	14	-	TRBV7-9	CASSSDNSGNTIYF	TGTGCCAGCAGCTCCGACAACTCTGGAAACACCATATATTTT
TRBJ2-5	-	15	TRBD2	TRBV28	CASSRTSGGAGTQYF	TGTGCCAGCAGTCGGACTAGCGGGGGGGCGGGTACCCAGTACTTC
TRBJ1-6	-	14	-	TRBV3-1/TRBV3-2	CASSQGQGYGPLHF	TGTGCCAGCAGCCAAGGGCAGGGGTACGGTCCCCTCCACTTT
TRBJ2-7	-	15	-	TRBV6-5	CASMAGGQGSYEQYF	TGTGCCAGCATGGCGGGGGGACAGGGCTCCTACGAGCAGTACTTC
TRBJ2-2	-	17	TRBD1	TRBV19	CASSMGTGGGNTGELFF	TGTGCCAGTTCCATGGGGACAGGGGGAGGAAACACCGGGGAGCTGTTTTTT
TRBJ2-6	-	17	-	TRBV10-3	CAISKTGTGSGANVLTF	TGTGCCATCAGTAAGACAGGGACTGGCTCTGGGGCCAACGTCCTGACTTTC
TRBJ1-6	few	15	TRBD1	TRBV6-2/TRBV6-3	CASSSQGQGNSPLHF	TGTGCCAGCAGTTCCCAGGGACAGGGCAACTCACCCCTCCACTTT
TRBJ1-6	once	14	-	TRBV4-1	CASSQAVANSPLHF	TGCGCCAGCAGCCAAGCGGTAGCGAATTCACCCCTCCACTTT
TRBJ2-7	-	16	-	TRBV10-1	CASREPSNRYTYEQYF	TGCGCCAGCAGGGAGCCCTCTAACAGGTATACCTACGAGCAGTACTTC
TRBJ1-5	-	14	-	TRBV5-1	CASSLDPGDQPQHF	TGCGCCAGCAGCTTGGATCCAGGGGATCAGCCCCAGCATTTT
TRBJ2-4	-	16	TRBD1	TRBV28	CASSANRGRTKNIQYF	TGTGCCAGCAGCGCTAACAGGGGTAGGACCAAAAACATTCAGTACTTC
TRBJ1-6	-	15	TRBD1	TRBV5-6	CASSFRPEQGNSLHF	TGTGCCAGCAGTTTTCGGCCTGAACAGGGGAACTCCCTCCACTTT